These 2 T cell receptor beta chains originate from one sample sequenced in a study of T cells after yellow fever vaccination. TCRdb recomputed calls from the 5' RACE reads with MiXCR, one row per CDR3 protein. The sample contains around 590,000 distinct CDR3 sequences, more than 9% of which appear only once. The sample here was PBMCs, taken on the day of the yellow fever booster vaccination. The receptors come from a man aged 30-40 years who received the YFV17D yellow fever vaccine.

The chain joins TRBV7-2 to TRBJ1-1; no clear D. The CDR3 has 10 residues. The germline V gene encodes CDR1 SGHTA and CDR2 FQGNSA. The V end lost 2 bases, the J end lost 10 bases, and 5 bases lay between the germline ends. This CDR3 reads CASSLNRAFF. CDR3 DNA: TGTGCCAGCAGCTTAAACAGAGCTTTCTTT.

The chain is built from TRBV3-1 and TRBJ2-5; the D is unclear. The CDR3 spans 15 residues. Germline V gene data show CDR1 as LGHDT and CDR2 as YNNKEL (reference sequence). Trimming took off 1 base at V and 10 bases at J, with 19 bases between the two ends. The CDR3 reads CASSQAWRPQVGQYF. The CDR3 nucleotides are TGTGCCAGCAGCCAAGCGTGGAGACCGCAAGTGGGCCAGTACTTC.